The sequence of this T cell receptor beta chain was determined in a study of T-cell reconstitution after alpha-beta-depleted transplantation in children. As regards this clonotype: The target antigen is unknown.

CDR3 length: 13 residues. Germline V gene data show CDR1 as SGHAT and CDR2 as FQNNGV. V dropped 6 bases and J dropped 9 bases, with 15 bases sitting between them. Unique molecular identifiers featured in how the TCRbeta library was prepared. One entry per CDR3 protein, called by TCRdb with MiXCR from the PCR reads. The table includes 250,000 to 400,000 distinct CDR3 sequences, around 25% detected once. Whole-study findings and limits: T-cell counts and diversity at one year following transplant were attributed mainly to newly produced T cells.

The source material was PBMCs, mostly from graft donor cells, sampled 180 days after TCRalphabeta/CD19-depleted stem cell transplant. The chain is built from TRBV11-2 and TRBJ2-1, with D perhaps matching TRBD1 or TRBD2 (7 bases each). The sequence derives from a male patient aged 5 to 17 who had a stem cell transplant for acute lymphoblastic leukemia, so the T cells may come from the graft donor. In nucleotides, the CDR3 is TGTGCCAGCAGAACCTCCAGGGGGGGTGAGCAGTTCTTC. As protein: CASRTSRGGEQFF.